This is a list of T cell receptor beta chains from one sample in a study of blood T cell repertoires in COVID-19. TCRdb's copy holds only in-frame clones and misses some; the assay was immunoSEQ multiplex PCR. The sample carries 200,000 to 250,000 clones, 70% to 90% recorded once. The sequenced sample was PBMCs or T cells enriched from blood (not recorded which). The origin of the receptors is a woman aged 50 to 60 in a cohort exposed to, infected with or recovered from COVID-19 (not recorded which). CDR3s include the opening cysteine and the closing phenylalanine or tryptophan. The D gene is left open where the match is weak. Only part of the rows carry a size: once, few, many, or a class if the clone is expanded.

V gene: TRBV29-1
J gene: TRBJ1-1
clone size: -
D gene: -
CDR3 length: 11
CDR3 protein: CSVESGVGAFF
CDR3 DNA: TGCAGCGTTGAATCCGGTGTCGGAGCTTTCTTT

V gene: TRBV7-2
J gene: TRBJ1-1
clone size: -
D gene: -
CDR3 length: 13
CDR3 protein: CASSLGRNTEAFF
CDR3 DNA: TGTGCCAGCAGCTTAGGTAGGAACACTGAAGCTTTCTTT

V gene: TRBV28
J gene: TRBJ2-7
clone size: -
D gene: TRBD2
CDR3 length: 15
CDR3 protein: CASSVAGGPAYEQYF
CDR3 DNA: TGTGCCAGCAGTGTAGCGGGGGGGCCGGCCTACGAGCAGTACTTC

V gene: TRBV20-1
J gene: TRBJ2-1
clone size: -
D gene: -
CDR3 length: 15
CDR3 protein: CSASRVGLSYNEQFF
CDR3 DNA: TGCAGTGCTAGTCGTGTCGGTCTTTCCTACAATGAGCAGTTCTTC

V gene: TRBV6-5
J gene: TRBJ1-1
clone size: -
D gene: TRBD1
CDR3 length: 13
CDR3 protein: CASRRQGETEAFF
CDR3 DNA: TGTGCCAGCAGACGACAGGGCGAGACTGAAGCTTTCTTT

V gene: TRBV24-1
J gene: TRBJ1-4
clone size: few
D gene: -
CDR3 length: 17
CDR3 protein: CATSSHPRRPIREKLFF
CDR3 DNA: TGTGCCACCAGTTCCCACCCGCGGCGGCCAATAAGGGAAAAACTGTTTTTT

V gene: TRBV9
J gene: TRBJ1-5
clone size: once
D gene: -
CDR3 length: 14
CDR3 protein: CASSVGSRNQPQHF
CDR3 DNA: TGTGCCAGCAGCGTAGGCAGTCGCAATCAGCCCCAGCATTTT

V gene: TRBV20-1
J gene: TRBJ1-3
clone size: -
D gene: -
CDR3 length: 15
CDR3 protein: CSASPPGSGGNTIYF
CDR3 DNA: TGCAGTGCTAGTCCGCCCGGGTCGGGAGGAAACACCATATATTTT

V gene: TRBV5-4
J gene: TRBJ1-3
clone size: -
D gene: -
CDR3 length: 16
CDR3 protein: CASSLADRPSGNTIYF
CDR3 DNA: TGTGCCAGCAGCTTGGCAGACAGACCCTCTGGAAACACCATATATTTT

V gene: TRBV6-5
J gene: TRBJ1-2
clone size: -
D gene: TRBD1
CDR3 length: 13
CDR3 protein: CASSWGQSYGYTF
CDR3 DNA: TGTGCCAGCAGTTGGGGACAGAGCTATGGCTACACCTTC

V gene: TRBV6-2/TRBV6-3
J gene: TRBJ1-6
clone size: -
D gene: -
CDR3 length: 16
CDR3 protein: CASSPPRPGRDSPLHF
CDR3 DNA: TGTGCCAGCAGCCCACCTCGACCCGGCCGGGATTCACCCCTCCACTTT

V gene: TRBV27
J gene: TRBJ1-6
clone size: -
D gene: -
CDR3 length: 15
CDR3 protein: CASSLTNRNRSPLHF
CDR3 DNA: TGTGCCAGCAGTTTAACAAACAGGAATCGATCACCCCTCCACTTT

V gene: TRBV18
J gene: TRBJ2-5
clone size: -
D gene: TRBD1
CDR3 length: 13
CDR3 protein: CASSSTGSETQYF
CDR3 DNA: TGTGCCAGCTCGTCGACAGGGTCAGAGACCCAGTACTTC

V gene: TRBV24-1
J gene: TRBJ1-5
clone size: -
D gene: -
CDR3 length: 14
CDR3 protein: CATTAGSGNQPQHF
CDR3 DNA: TGTGCCACCACAGCAGGGTCTGGCAATCAGCCCCAGCATTTT

V gene: TRBV27
J gene: TRBJ2-2
clone size: -
D gene: TRBD2
CDR3 length: 13
CDR3 protein: CASSFGGAGELFF
CDR3 DNA: TGTGCCAGCAGTTTTGGGGGGGCCGGGGAGCTGTTTTTT

V gene: TRBV5-1
J gene: TRBJ2-1
clone size: -
D gene: TRBD2
CDR3 length: 15
CDR3 protein: CASRPGTSAYNEQFF
CDR3 DNA: TGCGCCAGCAGACCCGGGACTAGTGCTTACAATGAGCAGTTCTTC

V gene: TRBV7-9
J gene: TRBJ2-7
clone size: once
D gene: TRBD1
CDR3 length: 14
CDR3 protein: CASSPGTGTYEQYF
CDR3 DNA: TGTGCCAGCAGCCCCGGGACAGGGACCTACGAGCAGTACTTC

V gene: TRBV4-3
J gene: TRBJ2-2
clone size: -
D gene: TRBD2
CDR3 length: 16
CDR3 protein: CASSQFAGGSHRELFF
CDR3 DNA: TGCGCCAGCAGCCAATTTGCGGGGGGATCCCACCGGGAGCTGTTTTTT

V gene: TRBV20-1
J gene: TRBJ2-7
clone size: -
D gene: -
CDR3 length: 17
CDR3 protein: CSASAVADSRTSYEQYF
CDR3 DNA: TGCAGTGCTAGTGCCGTCGCCGACAGCCGTACCTCCTACGAGCAGTACTTC

V gene: TRBV15
J gene: TRBJ1-2
clone size: -
D gene: TRBD1
CDR3 length: 16
CDR3 protein: CATSKGQGSLNYGYTF
CDR3 DNA: TGTGCCACCAGCAAGGGACAGGGGTCCTTAAACTATGGCTACACCTTC